This T cell receptor (beta chain) was identified during a study of identical twins. General study points: Out-of-frame alpha sequences shared by twins were enriched for low generation probability. Findings came from cross-sectional statistics, without long-term follow-up of donors.

This clonotype showed up many times. The antigen is unknown. TCRdb redid the calling of the 5' RACE reads with MiXCR, one entry per CDR3 protein. The sample has 640,000 or so distinct CDR3 sequences; approximately 6.1% are singletons. The CDR3 loop spans 16 amino acids. Germline CDR1 reads SGHRS; CDR2 reads YFSETQ. The germline V and J ends were trimmed by 5 bases and 1 base, with 19 bases remaining between them. The chain combines TRBV5-1 with TRBJ2-7; D is possibly TRBD2 (6 bases). The sample comprised naive T cells sorted from blood. This receptor was identified in a man aged 18 to 30 in good health. The CDR3 sequence is CASSITTGTPSYEQYF. In DNA, the CDR3 is TGCGCCAGCAGTATAACTACCGGGACTCCTTCCTACGAGCAGTACTTC.